The clone carrying this T cell receptor (beta chain) was detected ten times or more. TCRdb recomputed calls from the 5' RACE reads with MiXCR, one row per CDR3 protein. The sample gives some 60,000 distinct CDR3 sequences, about 8.9% of which show up once; 15% to 20% is in the top ten. These data are taken from a study of early T cells in non-severe SARS-CoV-2 infection. The V end was cut by 6 bases, the J end by 4 bases, with 14 bases between. The CDR3 is 14 amino acids. Germline V lookup: CDR1 SGHAT, CDR2 FQNNGV. This chain connects TRBV11-2 to TRBJ2-3; possibly TRBD2 for D (7 bases). The material sequenced was whole blood. The receptor was isolated from an adult who was a healthcare worker with PCR-confirmed SARS-CoV-2 infection or an uninfected control (not recorded which). As DNA, the CDR3 is TGTGCCAGCAGGCGGACGGGGGGCGCAGATACGCAGTATTTT. Encoded protein: CASRRTGGADTQYF.